Listed here are 21 T cell receptor beta chains from one sample, sequenced in a study of blood T cells in healthy people across ages. The authors ran a second PCR of 7 to 11 cycles using a sample-barcoded 5' primer and a J-beta primer mix. TCRdb re-called the 5' RACE reads with MiXCR, one entry per CDR3 protein. There are about 750,000 distinct CDR3 sequences in the sample; about 53% occur only once, and around 41% lies in the top ten. Material: blood. These receptors all stem from an elderly man in good health.

The gene calls are TRBV20-1 and TRBJ2-2; D is perhaps TRBD2 (5 bases). V was cut by 3 bases and J by 0 bases, with 8 bases left in between. Looked up from germline, CDR1 is DFQATT and CDR2 is SNEGSKA (reference sequence). There are 14 residues in the CDR3. CDR3 in amino acids: CSASSVANTGELFF. CDR3 bases: TGCAGTGCTAGTAGCGTCGCGAACACCGGGGAGCTGTTTTTT.

This clonotype was seen a handful of times. The rearrangement links TRBV7-9 to TRBJ2-7, with TRBD1 identical over 7 bases. This CDR3 is built from 15 residues. Germline V gene data show CDR1 as SEHNR and CDR2 as FQNEAQ (reference sequence). The ends lost 6 bases at V and 3 bases at J; junction bases unmatched: 11. The CDR3 protein is CASSQPGTVGYEQYF. The DNA for the CDR3 is TGTGCCAGCAGTCAACCCGGGACAGTCGGCTACGAGCAGTACTTC.

The genes are TRBV20-1 and TRBJ2-1; 11 nucleotides match TRBD2. Matching the DNA end better, TRBJ2-7 makes the J call doubtful. This CDR3 is 18 amino acids long. The germline CDR1 and CDR2 sequences are DFQATT and SNEGSKA (reference sequence). The CDR3 region is CSASRASGRTRSYNEQYF. The CDR3, as DNA: TGCAGTGCTAGCCGGGCTAGCGGGAGGACGCGATCCTACAATGAGCAGTACTTC.

The CDR3 region has the DNA TGTGCCAGCAGTACGACAGGGGTGGGCTCCTATAATTCACCCCTCCACTTT. This sequence encodes CASSTTGVGSYNSPLHF. The chain combines TRBV6-1 with TRBJ1-6; 8 bases are a match to TRBD1. Germline CDR1 and CDR2: MNHNS and SASEGT. Trimming at V came to 5 bases and at J to 0 bases, leaving 6 bases not matched to a gene. The CDR3 covers 17 residues.

The V and J genes are TRBV10-3 and TRBJ2-5, with D perhaps TRBD1 or TRBD2 (5 bases each). V dropped 2 bases and J dropped 2 bases, with 21 bases sitting between them. Germline lookup yields CDR1 ENHRY and CDR2 SYGVKD. The length of the CDR3 is 18 residues. The CDR3: CAISETARGPPSQETQYF. In DNA form, the CDR3 reads TGTGCCATCAGTGAGACAGCCCGGGGCCCCCCTTCTCAAGAGACCCAGTACTTC.

This chain uses TRBV7-2 with TRBJ2-5, with a tentative D call TRBD1 (6 bases). The CDR3 is made up of 13 amino acids. V lost 5 bases, J lost 3 bases, and 10 bases lay in between. The germline CDR1 and CDR2 sequences are SGHTA and FQGNSA. The CDR3 loop reads CASSPGHEETQYF. The CDR3 DNA sequence: TGTGCCAGCAGCCCGGGACACGAAGAGACCCAGTACTTC.

This clonotype showed up many times. This rearrangement joins TRBV24-1 to TRBJ2-6; no clear D. V lost 6 bases and J lost 4, with 12 bases in between. The CDR3 has 15 residues. Per germline, CDR1 KGHDR and CDR2 SFDVKD. The CDR3, as DNA: TGTGCCACCAGTTCCGGGCTGGAAGGGGCCAACGTCCTGACTTTC. Amino acid sequence: CATSSGLEGANVLTF.

This clonotype was seen a few times. This chain links TRBV7-2 with TRBJ2-1; 9 bases fit TRBD2. There are 15 residues in the CDR3. The germline gives CDR1 SGHTA, CDR2 FQGNSA. J lost 6 bases, V lost 1 base, and 4 bases had no gene match. CDR3 DNA sequence: TGTGCCAGCAGCTTAGGGCCTAGCGGGGTCAATGAGCAGTTCTTC. The encoded protein is CASSLGPSGVNEQFF.

This clonotype was picked up a small number of times. The chain employs TRBV20-1 and TRBJ2-7; 9 bases are a match to TRBD2. CDR1 and CDR2 (germline): DFQATT, SNEGSKA (reference sequence). This CDR3 region has 14 residues. Unmatched junction bases numbered 7, after V lost 3 bases and J lost 4 bases. The CDR3 loop is CSARDAGGPYEQYF. The CDR3 DNA sequence: TGCAGTGCTAGGGACGCGGGAGGGCCTTACGAGCAGTACTTC.

The chain combines TRBV7-2 with TRBJ2-2; 11 bases fit TRBD1. V lost 4 bases, J lost 6 bases, and 4 bases stayed unmatched. CDR1 is SGHTA and CDR2 is FQGNSA in the germline V gene. The CDR3 has 15 residues. CDR3 DNA: TGTGCCAGCAGCTCTAGGACAGGGGGCCCCGGGGAGCTGTTTTTT. Amino acids: CASSSRTGGPGELFF. Full variable domain (missing parts from reference TRBV7-2 and TRBJ2-2): GAGVSQSPSNKVTEKGKDVELRCDPISGHTALYWYRQSLGQGLEFLIYFQGNSAPDKSGLPSDRFSAERTGGSVSTLTIQRTQQEDSAVYLCASSSRTGGPGELFFGEGSRLTVL.

In nucleotides, the CDR3 is TGTGCCAGCAGTACGCAACCAGGGGGGAATTCACCCCTCCACTTT. Its protein product is CASSTQPGGNSPLHF. The J gene is TRBJ1-6, the V gene TRBV2, with 7 bases aligning to TRBD1. The CDR3 consists of 15 residues. Germline trimming cut 5 bases from V and 7 bases from J; bases unmatched to any gene: 8. The V gene's germline CDR1 is SNHLY and CDR2 FYNNEI.

As concerns this clonotype: A read error is likely, as this CDR3 ends without the conserved phenylalanine or tryptophan. This chain uses TRBV14 with TRBJ2-5; D possibly corresponds to TRBD2 (6 bases). The CDR3 extends over 12 amino acids. The V end lost 5 bases, the J end lost 5 bases, and 9 bases lay between the germline ends. Per the germline V gene, CDR1 is SGHDN and CDR2 is FVKESK. CDR3 DNA sequence: TGTGCCAGCAGCGACGGAGGGGAGACCCAGTACTTA. This codes for CASSDGGETQYL.

The chain has TRBV5-1 and TRBJ2-5; D tentatively reads TRBD1 or TRBD2 (6 bases each). With 4 bases removed from V and 4 bases from J, the gap between germline ends came to 23 bases. The CDR3 runs to 17 residues. CDR1 and CDR2 (germline): SGHRS, YFSETQ. The CDR3 region has the DNA TGCGCCAGCAGCGTCGGCGGGGACACTCAATTTTTAGAGACCCAGTACTTC. As protein: CASSVGGDTQFLETQYF.

The rearrangement joins TRBV28 to TRBJ2-7, with D perhaps matching TRBD1 or TRBD2 (6 bases each). This CDR3 has 11 residues. From germline, CDR1 is MDHEN and CDR2 SYDVKM. The CDR3 sequence is CAWGAMGEQYF. CDR3 bases: TGTGCGTGGGGGGCGATGGGCGAGCAGTACTTC.

This clonotype has only a few counts. This rearrangement joins TRBV7-2 to TRBJ2-4; 14 bases are shared with TRBD2. The CDR3 is 14 amino acids. Germline V gene sequence: CDR1 SGHTA, CDR2 FQGNSA. The ends lost 2 bases at V and 11 bases at J; junction bases unmatched: 2. The CDR3, as DNA: TGTGCCAGCAGCTTACGACTAGCGGGGGGGCTTCAGTACTTC. Translation: CASSLRLAGGLQYF.

The J gene is TRBJ2-4, the V gene TRBV20-1, with 14 bases lining up with TRBD2. With the DNA end fitting TRBJ2-5 better, the J assignment may be wrong. The CDR3 spans 17 residues. In germline, CDR1 is DFQATT, CDR2 SNEGSKA (reference sequence). As DNA, the CDR3 is TGCAGTGCTTCCTCCACCGGGACTAGCGGGAGTAAAGAGACCCAGTACTTC. Translation gives CSASSTGTSGSKETQYF.

The rearrangement links TRBV20-1 to TRBJ2-5; tentatively, D is TRBD1 (6 bases). Near its end, the DNA agrees better with TRBJ2-4, so the J call may be wrong. This CDR3 comprises 15 residues. Germline V lookup: CDR1 DFQATT, CDR2 SNEGSKA (reference sequence). CDR3: CSAGDILLAKNIQYF. The CDR3 DNA follows: TGCAGTGCTGGGGACATCCTACTAGCCAAAAACATTCAGTACTTC.

The gene calls are TRBV5-1 and TRBJ2-3, with D perhaps matching TRBD2 (6 bases). The germline V gene encodes CDR1 SGHRS and CDR2 YFSETQ. The CDR3 runs to 14 residues. Trimming shortened V by 4 bases and J by 14 bases, and 23 bases separated the two germline ends. The CDR3 region is CASSPGRENRYAYF. DNA of the CDR3: TGCGCCAGCAGCCCGGGCCGGGAGAACAGATACGCGTATTTT.

This clonotype was counted many times. The chain is built from TRBV2 and TRBJ2-3, with D unclear. Trimming took off 0 bases at V and 14 bases at J, with 18 bases between the two ends. Germline-derived CDR1 and CDR2 are SNHLY and FYNNEI. The CDR3 runs 14 residues. The CDR3 DNA sequence: TGTGCCAGCAGTGAAGCGCTAAGTGACGGATACGCGTATTTT. This encodes CASSEALSDGYAYF.

Points on this clonotype: An end of the junction does not agree with germline; a read error may underlie this. The V gene is TRBV5-5, the J gene TRBJ1-5; D is uncertain. Germline-derived CDR1 and CDR2 are SGHKS and YYEKEE (reference sequence). The length of the CDR3 is 14 residues. CDR3 sequence: CASTEEYSNQPRHF. The DNA for the CDR3 is TGTGCCAGCACTGAGGAGTATAGCAATCAGCCCCGGCATTTT.

The chain links TRBV11-3 to TRBJ2-5; 7 nucleotides line up with TRBD2. The CDR3 sequence is 15 residues long. Germline CDR1 SGHNT, CDR2 YENEEA. The ends lost 6 bases at V and 11 bases at J; junction bases unmatched: 18. CDR3 amino acids: CASSVASGPENEQYF. The DNA for the CDR3 is TGTGCCAGCAGTGTTGCTAGCGGCCCCGAGAATGAGCAGTACTTC.